This TCR beta chain was identified in a study of somatic mutations in cytotoxic T cells in rheumatoid arthritis (dated by TCRdb to 2016 to 2017). For the study in its entirety: Sorted V beta1+ cells also underwent TCRB sequencing, and some V beta antibody-stained T-cell populations were flow-sorted at nearly 100% purity on a FACSAria II or Sony SH800. Patient and control groups had essentially identical median ages. TCRB deep sequencing was performed for roughly 66 rheumatoid arthritis patients and about 20 healthy controls. To characterize clonality, the study used TCRB deep sequencing while asking whether somatic mutations are carried by expanded CD8+ T-cell clones in newly diagnosed, untreated rheumatoid arthritis.

Buffy coats from about 20 blood donors served as healthy controls, a group that was approximately 58% female with a median age of approximately 50 years (range roughly 21-70). Flow cytometry confirmed the purity of CD4+ and CD8+ cells that had been isolated by positive magnetic bead selection on an AutoMACS. Peripheral blood mononuclear cells were obtained using density gradient separation with Ficoll-Paque PLUS. Using Nucleospin Tissue or Tissue XS kits, DNA was extracted from CD4-enriched, CD8-enriched or PBMC samples, with quantification by a Qubit 2.0 fluorometer. Sequencing of TCRB CDR3 was done on genomic DNA with the immunoSEQ assay. From the authors' description of their analysis: Analyses were restricted to productive TCRB rearrangements. Defining a clone by its unique TCRB CDR3 sequence, the study calculated clonality as a productive clonality index derived from Shannon entropy. Repertoire overlap for a pair of samples was computed from each clone's template counts relative to total templates per sample. A correlation with a Spearman r of around 0.6 was found between V-gene usage by flow cytometry and V-gene usage by TCRB sequencing. Entries here come from immuneACCESS through TCRdb and include only in-frame sequences with V and J called. Some clones fail to appear in such tables; in the studies checked, an unresolved V gene covers under half of the shortfall, and the cause of the remainder is unknown. V and J calls and clone size are copied from that table; D and trimming were computed from the DNA. Counted in this sample were over 20,000 clones; roughly 82% of them appeared once. The top ten clones comprise roughly 5% of the sample.

On the study overall, not on this receptor specifically: The slight underrepresentation of TRBV07 in patients was not corrected for multiple comparisons. In patients, CD8+ clonality rose with age (Spearman r ~ 0.49), which was not the case in healthy controls. The largest CD8+ clone made up more than 20% of CD8+ cells in about an eighth of the roughly 60 patients, and blood and synovial fluid shared several identical CD8+ TCRB sequences. It was unknown which antigens the expanded CD8+ clones targeted, and their absence from virus-specific databases did not exclude viral specificity. CD8+ T-cell clonality in rheumatoid arthritis patients was not significantly different from that in age-matched healthy controls.

The germline V gene (reference sequence) sets CDR1 to MNHEY and CDR2 to SMNVEV. From V the trimming removes 6 bases and from J it removes 1 base, while the gene matches leave 14 bases of the junction unaccounted for. The CDR3 starts with the cysteine, ends with the phenylalanine, and has 17 residues. Only CDR3 DNA is held: 51 bases, read in frame from base 1. Concerning this clone itself: Its antigen target is currently unknown. Base qualities are not provided; no much larger clone lies one nucleotide away.

The receptor comes from a man aged 50 or older in good health. The source material was CD8+ T cells sorted from blood. The V and J genes are TRBV27 and TRBJ2-5; 7 junctional bases match TRBD1. The CDR3 region reads CASSPRPGQKTQETQYF. The base sequence is TGTGCCAGCAGCCCCCGTCCGGGACAGAAGACCCAAGAGACCCAGTACTTC.